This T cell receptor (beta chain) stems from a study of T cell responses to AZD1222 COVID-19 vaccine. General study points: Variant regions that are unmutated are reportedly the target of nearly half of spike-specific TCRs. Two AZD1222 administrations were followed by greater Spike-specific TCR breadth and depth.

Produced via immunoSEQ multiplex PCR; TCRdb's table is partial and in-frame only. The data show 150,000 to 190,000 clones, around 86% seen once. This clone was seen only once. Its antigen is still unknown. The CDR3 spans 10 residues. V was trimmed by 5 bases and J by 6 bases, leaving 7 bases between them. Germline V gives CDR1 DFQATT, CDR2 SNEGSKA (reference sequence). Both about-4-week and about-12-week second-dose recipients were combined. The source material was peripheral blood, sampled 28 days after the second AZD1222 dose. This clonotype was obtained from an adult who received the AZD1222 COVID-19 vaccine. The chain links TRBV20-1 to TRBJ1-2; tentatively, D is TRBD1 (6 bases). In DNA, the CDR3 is TGCAGTGCTCAGGGGAATGGCTACACCTTC. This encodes CSAQGNGYTF.